These T cell receptor beta chains were read from a single sample in a study of HIV-infected patients and healthy controls. TCRdb used MiXCR to reprocess the 5' RACE reads, holding one entry per CDR3 protein. Among about 64,000 distinct CDR3 sequences, 19% were seen once, and the ten largest hold around 1.4%. Input material: CD4+ T cells from blood. Source of these receptors: a human donor in good health. CDR3s include the opening cysteine and the closing phenylalanine or tryptophan. A D gene is named only where the DNA matches it firmly. Rows give clone size only sometimes, using once, few, many, or a class for an expanded clone.

abundance,d_gene,j_gene,v_gene,CDR3nt,CDR3aa
.,.,TRBJ1-5,TRBV29-1,TGCAGCGTTCTGGTGGCCGGAGGTCAGCCCCAGCATTTT,CSVLVAGGQPQHF
.,TRBD1,TRBJ2-3,TRBV20-1,TGCAGCGGCGGACAGGCTAGCACAGATACGCAGTATTTT,CSGGQASTDTQYF
many,.,TRBJ1-2,TRBV3-1,TGTGCCAGCAGCCCCGGACAGAGCTACTATGGCTACACCTTC,CASSPGQSYYGYTF
few,TRBD1,TRBJ2-7,TRBV20-1,TGCAGTGCTAGGAGGGCAGGGGGCGAGCAGTACTTC,CSARRAGGEQYF
few,TRBD1,TRBJ1-4,TRBV6-6,TGTGCCAGCAGTTTGGGACAGGGCGTAGAAAAACTGTTTTTT,CASSLGQGVEKLFF
many,.,TRBJ1-3,TRBV7-2,TGTGCCAGCAGCTTAGCGAGGACCTCTGGAAACACCATATATTTT,CASSLARTSGNTIYF
few,.,TRBJ2-3,TRBV18,TGTGCCAGCTCCGACAGTGCTAGCACAGATACGCAGTATTTT,CASSDSASTDTQYF
few,.,TRBJ1-1,TRBV6-1,TGTGCCAGCAGTGAATTTAGTGAAATGAACACTGAAGCTTTCTTT,CASSEFSEMNTEAFF
.,TRBD2,TRBJ2-1,TRBV3-1,TGTGCCAGCAGCACATTCGGACTAGCGGGCAACAATGAGCAGTTCTTC,CASSTFGLAGNNEQFF
few,.,TRBJ1-1,TRBV7-9,TGTGCCAGCAGCTCTCCGGGCGGACCGACGAACACTGAAGCTTTCTTT,CASSSPGGPTNTEAFF
.,.,TRBJ1-4,TRBV29-1,TGCAGCGTTGCAGCGGTCGGTGAAAAACTGTTTTTT,CSVAAVGEKLFF
many,TRBD2,TRBJ2-7,TRBV5-1,TGCGCCAGCAGATTAGCGGGAGGGAGGGAGCAGTACTTC,CASRLAGGREQYF
many,TRBD1,TRBJ1-6,TRBV6-5,TGTGCCAGCAGTTGGGGACAGCCAAATAATTCACCCCTCCACTTT,CASSWGQPNNSPLHF
few,TRBD1,TRBJ2-7,TRBV6-6,TGTGCCACCGCAATCGCAGGGGGTTCCTCCTACGAGCAGTACTTC,CATAIAGGSSYEQYF
.,.,TRBJ1-1,TRBV12-3/TRBV12-4,TGTGCCAGCAGTGTGTTGGGAACTCGGTGGACTGAAGCTTTCTTT,CASSVLGTRWTEAFF
.,.,TRBJ1-5,TRBV12-3/TRBV12-4,TGTGCCAGCGCGGGACACGTTAGCAATCAGCCCCAGCATTTT,CASAGHVSNQPQHF
.,.,TRBJ1-2,TRBV5-1,TGCGCCAGCAAGCTTACGACCCTCCTTCAACACTATAACTATGGCTACACCTTC,CASKLTTLLQHYNYGYTF
.,TRBD2,TRBJ2-1,TRBV7-2,TGTGCCAGCAGCCGGACTAGCGGGAGGTCTTACAATGAGCAGTTCTTC,CASSRTSGRSYNEQFF
few,TRBD1,TRBJ2-5,TRBV15,TGTGCCACCAGCAGACGGGGACAGGGCCAAGAGACCCAGTACTTC,CATSRRGQGQETQYF
few,.,TRBJ1-2,TRBV18,TGTGCCAGCTCACCTTCAAATGGCTACACCTTC,CASSPSNGYTF
.,.,TRBJ1-6,TRBV3-1,TGTGCCAGCAGCCGGCCGAATAATTCACCCCTCCACTTT,CASSRPNNSPLHF
few,.,TRBJ2-6,TRBV10-3,TGTGCCATCGGCAGCGGTCGGAGCTCTGGGGCCAACGTCCTGACTTTC,CAIGSGRSSGANVLTF
once,TRBD1,TRBJ2-5,TRBV30,TGTGCCTGGAGTGGGACAGGGATTCAAGAGACCCAGTACTTC,CAWSGTGIQETQYF